The source of this T cell receptor beta chain is a study of monozygotic twins with inflammatory bowel disease. TCRdb reanalyzed the 5' RACE reads and collapses them to one entry per CDR3 protein, without DNA. The sample has under 350,000 distinct CDR3 sequences, and its top ten clones hold less than 6.5%. The CDR3 has 14 residues. Per germline, CDR1 SGHNT and CDR2 YENEEA. Notes on the study in general: No detectable difference in repertoire similarity separated concordant from discordant twins, possibly as a result of limited power. Relative clonotype sharing with others was diminished in IBD patients versus healthy twins, particularly with disease activity.

A word on this clonotype: Its antigen remains unknown.

The chain recombines TRBV11-3 with TRBJ1-1; TCRdb's D gene call, TRBD1, goes unchecked for lack of DNA. This TCR was sampled from a human donor with ulcerative colitis or Crohn's disease, or a healthy co-twin of an affected twin (not recorded which). The source material was blood. The CDR3 reads CASSLAPGDTEAFF. Looking up the rest from reference TRBV11-3 and TRBJ1-1 gives the full variable domain: EAGVVQSPRYKIIEKKQPVAFWCNPISGHNTLYWYLQNLGQGPELLIRYENEEAVDDSQLPKDRFSAERLKGVDSTLKIQPAELGDSAVYLCASSLAPGDTEAFFGQGTRLTVV.